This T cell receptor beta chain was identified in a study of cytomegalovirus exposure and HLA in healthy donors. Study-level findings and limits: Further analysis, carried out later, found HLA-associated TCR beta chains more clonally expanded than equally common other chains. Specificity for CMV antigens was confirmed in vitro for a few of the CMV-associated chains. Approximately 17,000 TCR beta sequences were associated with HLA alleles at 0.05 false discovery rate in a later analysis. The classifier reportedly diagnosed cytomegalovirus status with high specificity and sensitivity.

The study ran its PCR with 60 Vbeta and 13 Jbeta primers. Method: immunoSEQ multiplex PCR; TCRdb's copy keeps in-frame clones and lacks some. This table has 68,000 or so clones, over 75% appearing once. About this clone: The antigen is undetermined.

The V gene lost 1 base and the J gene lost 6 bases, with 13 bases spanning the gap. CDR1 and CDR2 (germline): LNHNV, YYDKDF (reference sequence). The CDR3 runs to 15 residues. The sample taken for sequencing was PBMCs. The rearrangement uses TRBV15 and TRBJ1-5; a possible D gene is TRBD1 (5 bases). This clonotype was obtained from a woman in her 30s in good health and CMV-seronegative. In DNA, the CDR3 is TGTGCCACCAGCAGAGTTTCGGGGGATGGTCAGCCCCAGCATTTT. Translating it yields CATSRVSGDGQPQHF.